This T cell receptor beta chain came from a study of blood T cell repertoires in COVID-19. Per the original methods: Counts of nucleated cells, estimated from reference gene primer amplification, were obtained. Sequenced by immunoSEQ multiplex PCR; TCRdb stores in-frame clones only, minus some. V, J and clone size were drawn from that table, and D and trimming were deduced from the DNA. The sample records some 83,000 clones, about 87% being singletons. Losses at the gene ends were 5 bases for V and 4 bases for J; bases not matched to a gene: 4. The V gene's germline CDR1 is SGHTA and CDR2 FQGTGA. The CDR3 length is 14 residues.

The sequenced material came from peripheral blood. This chain joins TRBV7-3 and TRBJ2-1; 8 bases line up with TRBD2. The origin of this receptor is a man at least 80 years old with active or convalescent COVID-19. The CDR3 spells CASSVTSGYNEQFF. The DNA for the CDR3 is TGTGCCAGCAGCGTTACTAGCGGATACAATGAGCAGTTCTTC.